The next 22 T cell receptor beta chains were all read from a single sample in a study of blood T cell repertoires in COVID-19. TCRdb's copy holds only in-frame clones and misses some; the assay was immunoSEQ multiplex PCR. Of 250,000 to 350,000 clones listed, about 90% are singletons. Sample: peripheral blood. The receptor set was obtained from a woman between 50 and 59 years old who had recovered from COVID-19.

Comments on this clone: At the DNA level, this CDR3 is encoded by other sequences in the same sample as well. The CDR3 spells CASSPPDSLYGYTF. CDR3 nucleotide sequence: TGTGCCAGCAGCCCTCCCGACAGCCTCTATGGCTACACCTTC. This rearrangement joins TRBV3-1 (or the pseudogene TRBV3-2) to TRBJ1-2; D is possibly TRBD1 (5 bases). The germline V gene has CDR1 LGHDT and CDR2 YNNKEL (reference sequence). The CDR3 extends over 14 amino acids. V dropped 4 bases and J dropped 4 bases, with 13 bases sitting between them.

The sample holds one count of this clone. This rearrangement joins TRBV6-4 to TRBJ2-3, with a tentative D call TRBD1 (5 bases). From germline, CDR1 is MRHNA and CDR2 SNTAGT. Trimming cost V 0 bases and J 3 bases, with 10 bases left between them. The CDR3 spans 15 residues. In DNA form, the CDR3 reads TGTGCCAGCAGTGACTCTCACAGGATTACAGATACGCAGTATTTT. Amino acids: CASSDSHRITDTQYF.

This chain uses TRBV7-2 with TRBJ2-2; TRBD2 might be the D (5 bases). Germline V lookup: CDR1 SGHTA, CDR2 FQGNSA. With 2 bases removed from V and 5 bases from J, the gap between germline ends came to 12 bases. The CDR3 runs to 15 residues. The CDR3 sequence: CASSLTRPGTGELFF. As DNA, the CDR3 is TGTGCCAGCAGCTTAACGAGACCGGGGACCGGGGAGCTGTTTTTT.

The CDR3 loop is CASSLTRAGDVGRRSYTF. The CDR3 nucleotides read TGTGCCAGCAGCTTAACAAGGGCAGGGGACGTCGGACGTAGAAGCTACACCTTC. J is TRBJ1-2 and V is TRBV7-9; D perhaps matches TRBD1 (6 bases). Germline V CDR1 and CDR2: SEHNR, FQNEAQ (reference sequence). This CDR3 is 18 amino acids long. With 2 bases removed from V and 9 bases from J, the gap between germline ends came to 28 bases.

In nucleotides, the CDR3 is TGTGCCACCAGTGATCGACAGGGGCTGGGGGCCAACGTCCTGACTTTC. It codes for CATSDRQGLGANVLTF. This chain links TRBV24-1 with TRBJ2-6; 8 nucleotides line up with TRBD1. After removal of 3 bases from V and 4 bases from J, the junction contained 4 bases not matched to a gene. This CDR3 is 16 amino acids long. From germline, CDR1 is KGHDR and CDR2 SFDVKD.

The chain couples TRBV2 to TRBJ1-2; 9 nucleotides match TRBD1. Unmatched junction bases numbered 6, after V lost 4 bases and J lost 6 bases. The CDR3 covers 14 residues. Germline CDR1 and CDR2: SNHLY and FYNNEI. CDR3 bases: TGTGCCAGCAGTGGATACACAGGGGGCCATGGCTACACCTTC. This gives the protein CASSGYTGGHGYTF. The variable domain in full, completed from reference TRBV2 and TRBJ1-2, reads EPEVTQTPSHQVTQMGQEVILRCVPISNHLYFYWYRQILGQKVEFLVSFYNNEISEKSEIFDDQFSVERPDGSNFTLKIRSTKLEDSAMYFCASSGYTGGHGYTFGSGTRLTVV.

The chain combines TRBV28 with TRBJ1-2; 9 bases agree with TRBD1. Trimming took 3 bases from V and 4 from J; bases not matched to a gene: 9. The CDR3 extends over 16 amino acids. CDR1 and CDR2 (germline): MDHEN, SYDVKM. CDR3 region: CASSFPGTGNFYGYTF. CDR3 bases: TGTGCCAGCAGTTTTCCCGGGACAGGGAATTTCTATGGCTACACCTTC.

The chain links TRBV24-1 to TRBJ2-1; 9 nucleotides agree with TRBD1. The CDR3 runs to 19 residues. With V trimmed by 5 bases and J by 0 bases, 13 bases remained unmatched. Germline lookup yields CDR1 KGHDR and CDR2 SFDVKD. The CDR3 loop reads CATSGSTGGLRSSYNEQFF. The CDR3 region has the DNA TGTGCCACCAGTGGCTCGACAGGGGGTCTTCGGAGCTCCTACAATGAGCAGTTCTTC.

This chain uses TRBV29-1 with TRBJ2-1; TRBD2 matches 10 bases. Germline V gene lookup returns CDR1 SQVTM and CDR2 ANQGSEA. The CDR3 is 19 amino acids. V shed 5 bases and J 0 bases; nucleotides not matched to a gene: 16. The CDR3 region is CSVSPSGRGVSSSYNEQFF. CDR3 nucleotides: TGCAGCGTTTCCCCCAGCGGGAGGGGGGTTTCTAGCTCCTACAATGAGCAGTTCTTC.

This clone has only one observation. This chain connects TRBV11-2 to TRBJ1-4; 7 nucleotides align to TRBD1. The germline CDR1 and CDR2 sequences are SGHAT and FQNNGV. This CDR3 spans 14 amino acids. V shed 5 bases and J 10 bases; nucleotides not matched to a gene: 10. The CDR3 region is CASSGGLGGGKLFF. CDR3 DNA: TGTGCCAGCAGCGGGGGATTAGGGGGCGGAAAACTGTTTTTT. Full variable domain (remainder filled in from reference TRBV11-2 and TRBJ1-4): EAGVAQSPRYKIIEKRQSVAFWCNPISGHATLYWYQQILGQGPKLLIQFQNNGVVDDSQLPKDRFSAERLKGVDSTLKIQPAKLEDSAVYLCASSGGLGGGKLFFGSGTQLSVL.

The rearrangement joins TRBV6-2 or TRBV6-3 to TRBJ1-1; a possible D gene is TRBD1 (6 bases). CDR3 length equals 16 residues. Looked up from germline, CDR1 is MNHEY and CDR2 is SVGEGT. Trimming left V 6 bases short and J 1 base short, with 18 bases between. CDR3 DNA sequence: TGTGCCAGCAGCTGGACAGCGAAAGTCTGGAACACTGAAGCTTTCTTT. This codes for CASSWTAKVWNTEAFF.

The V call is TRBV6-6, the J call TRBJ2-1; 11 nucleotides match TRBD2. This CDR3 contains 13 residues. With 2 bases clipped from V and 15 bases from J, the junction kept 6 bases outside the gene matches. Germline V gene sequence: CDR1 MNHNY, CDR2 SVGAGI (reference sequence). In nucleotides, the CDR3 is TGTGCCAGCAGTTACACTACTAGCGGGAGCATGTTCTTC. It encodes CASSYTTSGSMFF.

The CDR3 coding sequence is TGTGCCAGCCAAACCCTCGGGACAGCTCCCTACGAGCAGTACTTC. It encodes CASQTLGTAPYEQYF. This chain connects TRBV28 to TRBJ2-7, with TRBD1 identical over 7 bases. The CDR3 runs 15 residues. Germline lookup yields CDR1 MDHEN and CDR2 SYDVKM. Trimming removed 8 bases from V and 2 bases from J; junction bases left unmatched: 12.

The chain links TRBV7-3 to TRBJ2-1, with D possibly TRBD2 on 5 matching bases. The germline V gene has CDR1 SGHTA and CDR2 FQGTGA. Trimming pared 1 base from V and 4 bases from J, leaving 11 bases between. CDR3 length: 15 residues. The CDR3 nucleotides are TGTGCCAGCAGCTTAATGCCCGGGAATTACAATGAGCAGTTCTTC. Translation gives CASSLMPGNYNEQFF.

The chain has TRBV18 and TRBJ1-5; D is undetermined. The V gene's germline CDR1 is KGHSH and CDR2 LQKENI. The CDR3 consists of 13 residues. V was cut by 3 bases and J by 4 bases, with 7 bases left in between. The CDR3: CASSPGVNQPQHF. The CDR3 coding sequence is TGTGCCAGCTCACCGGGCGTAAATCAGCCCCAGCATTTT.

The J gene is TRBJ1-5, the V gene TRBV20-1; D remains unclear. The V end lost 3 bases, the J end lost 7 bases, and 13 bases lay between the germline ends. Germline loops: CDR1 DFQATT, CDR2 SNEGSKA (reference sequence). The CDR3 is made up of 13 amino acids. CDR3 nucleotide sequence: TGCAGTGCTAGTGTAGGGCGAGGGCAGCCCCAGCATTTT. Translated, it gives CSASVGRGQPQHF.

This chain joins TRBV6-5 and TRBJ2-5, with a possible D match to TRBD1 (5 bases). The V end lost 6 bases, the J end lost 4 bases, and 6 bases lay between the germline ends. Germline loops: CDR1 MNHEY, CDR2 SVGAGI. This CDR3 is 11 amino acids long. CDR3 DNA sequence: TGTGCCAGCAGCACAGGAGAGACCCAGTACTTC. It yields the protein CASSTGETQYF.

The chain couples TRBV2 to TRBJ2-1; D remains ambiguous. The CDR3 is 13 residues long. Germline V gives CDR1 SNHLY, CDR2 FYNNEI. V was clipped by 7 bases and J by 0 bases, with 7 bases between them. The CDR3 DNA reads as TGTGCCAGCATGCTAGACTCCTACAATGAGCAGTTCTTC. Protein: CASMLDSYNEQFF.

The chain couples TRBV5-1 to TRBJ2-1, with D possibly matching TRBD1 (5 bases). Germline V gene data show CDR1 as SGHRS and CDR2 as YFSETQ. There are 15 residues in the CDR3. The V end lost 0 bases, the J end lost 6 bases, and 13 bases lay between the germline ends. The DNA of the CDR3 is TGCGCCAGCAGCTTGGGCAGGGATTTGTTCAATGAGCAGTTCTTC. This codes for CASSLGRDLFNEQFF.

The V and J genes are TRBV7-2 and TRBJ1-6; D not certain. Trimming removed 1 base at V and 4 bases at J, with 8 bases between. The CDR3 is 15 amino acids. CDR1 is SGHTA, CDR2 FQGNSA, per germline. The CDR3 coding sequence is TGTGCCAGCAGCTTAGGTCTCCCGTATAATTCACCCCTCCACTTT. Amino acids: CASSLGLPYNSPLHF.

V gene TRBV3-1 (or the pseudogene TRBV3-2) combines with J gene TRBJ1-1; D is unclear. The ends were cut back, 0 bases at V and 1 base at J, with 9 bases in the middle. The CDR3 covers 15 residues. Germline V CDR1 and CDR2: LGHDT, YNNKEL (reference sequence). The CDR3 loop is CASSQDQLPNTEAFF. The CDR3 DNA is TGTGCCAGCAGCCAAGATCAGTTACCGAACACTGAAGCTTTCTTT.

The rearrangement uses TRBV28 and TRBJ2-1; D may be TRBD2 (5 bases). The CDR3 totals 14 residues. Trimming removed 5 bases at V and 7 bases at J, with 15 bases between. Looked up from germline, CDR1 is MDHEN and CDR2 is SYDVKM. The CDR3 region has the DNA TGTGCCAGCAGTCTAGACGGGGTACTAAATGAGCAGTTCTTC. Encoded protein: CASSLDGVLNEQFF. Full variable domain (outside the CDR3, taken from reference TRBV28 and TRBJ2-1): DVKVTQSSRYLVKRTGEKVFLECVQDMDHENMFWYRQDPGLGLRLIYFSYDVKMKEKGDIPEGYSVSREKKERFSLILESASTNQTSMYLCASSLDGVLNEQFFGPGTRLTVL.